The T cell receptor beta chain described here comes from a study of blood T cell repertoires in COVID-19. Study background: Acute and convalescent COVID-19 specimens originated in the United States, Italy and Spain. From T cells, B-cell-depleted T cells, or PBMCs came the material, which was cDNA or gDNA.

In the original processing: Reference gene primer amplification in the assay estimated nucleated cell counts. Libraries were prepared by immunoSEQ multiplex PCR; TCRdb keeps only in-frame clonotypes and omits some of them. V and J calls and clone size come straight from that table; D and trimming were deduced from the DNA. Of some 14,000 clones in the sample, 85% to 90% were seen once. This clone was seen more than once but under ten times. The CDR3 spans 14 residues. Germline loops: CDR1 SQVTM, CDR2 ANQGSEA. The junction had 5 bases not matched to a gene; V was cut back by 6 bases and J by 0 bases. The V gene is TRBV29-1, the J gene TRBJ2-3, with TRBD1 matching over 8 bases. The sequenced sample was peripheral blood. The TCR comes from a human donor in a cohort sampled during active COVID-19. CDR3 loop: CSVARGHSTDTQYF. As DNA, the CDR3 is TGCAGCGTCGCCAGGGGGCACAGCACAGATACGCAGTATTTT.